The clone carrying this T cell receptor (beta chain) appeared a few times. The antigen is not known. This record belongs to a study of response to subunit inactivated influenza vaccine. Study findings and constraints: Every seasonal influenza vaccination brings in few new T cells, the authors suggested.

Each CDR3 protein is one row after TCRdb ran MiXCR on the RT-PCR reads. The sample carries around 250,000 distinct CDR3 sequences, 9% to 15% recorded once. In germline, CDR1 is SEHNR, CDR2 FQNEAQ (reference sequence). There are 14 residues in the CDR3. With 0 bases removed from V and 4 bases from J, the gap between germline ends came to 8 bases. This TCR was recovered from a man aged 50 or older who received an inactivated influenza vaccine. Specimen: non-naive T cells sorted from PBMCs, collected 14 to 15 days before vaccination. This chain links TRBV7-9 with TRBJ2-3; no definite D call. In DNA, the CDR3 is TGTGCCAGCAGCTTAGCGAACAAGCCAGATACGCAGTATTTT. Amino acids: CASSLANKPDTQYF.